The rows below give T cell receptor beta chains drawn from one sample of a study of blood T cell repertoires in COVID-19. Clones were sequenced by immunoSEQ multiplex PCR, and TCRdb holds only the in-frame ones, with some missing. The table includes under 200,000 clones, roughly nine tenths detected once. The sample comprised peripheral blood. These receptors originate from a woman aged 60 to 75 with COVID-19, enrolled during active disease. Each CDR3 is given with its conserved first and last residue. The D gene is left open where the match is weak. Where a row states a size, it is once, few, many or the class of an expanded clone; other rows omit it.

TRBJ1-5	-	14	-	TRBV30	CAWSREGNNQPQHF	TGTGCCTGGAGCCGGGAGGGGAACAATCAGCCCCAGCATTTT
TRBJ1-5	-	14	-	TRBV4-3	CASSHRVSNQPQHF	TGCGCCAGCAGCCACAGGGTTAGCAATCAGCCCCAGCATTTT
TRBJ1-2	-	14	TRBD1	TRBV11-3	CASSLDRGLDGYTF	TGTGCCAGCAGCTTAGACAGGGGGCTCGATGGCTACACCTTC
TRBJ2-7	few	14	TRBD1	TRBV6-6	CASTPGDRTYEQYF	TGTGCCAGCACCCCAGGGGACAGAACCTACGAGCAGTACTTC
TRBJ1-2	-	16	TRBD1	TRBV3-1/TRBV3-2	CASSQDGDSKDYGYTF	TGTGCCAGCAGCCAAGATGGGGACAGCAAGGACTATGGCTACACCTTC
TRBJ2-1	once	18	TRBD2	TRBV4-3	CASSQDRLAGGGYNEQFF	TGCGCCAGCAGCCAAGATCGACTAGCGGGAGGAGGTTACAATGAGCAGTTCTTC
TRBJ2-3	-	16	TRBD2	TRBV7-9	CASSLGFSGKGYTQYF	TGTGCCAGCAGCTTAGGCTTTAGCGGGAAGGGTTATACGCAGTATTTT
TRBJ2-1	-	16	-	TRBV19	CASLGREPDSYNEQFF	TGTGCCAGTTTAGGTCGGGAGCCCGACTCCTACAATGAGCAGTTCTTC
TRBJ1-6	once	15	TRBD1	TRBV4-2	CASSQGDREVSPLHF	TGTGCCAGCAGCCAAGGGGACAGGGAGGTTTCACCCCTCCACTTT
TRBJ1-2	-	13	-	TRBV20-1	CSASNRSGGGYTF	TGCAGTGCCAGTAACAGGTCCGGCGGAGGCTACACCTTC
TRBJ2-1	once	15	TRBD2	TRBV5-1	CASRDSGSENNEQFF	TGCGCCAGCAGGGATAGCGGGAGTGAGAACAATGAGCAGTTCTTC
TRBJ1-2	once	13	-	TRBV27	CASSFQGTYGYTF	TGTGCCAGCAGCTTCCAGGGGACCTATGGCTACACCTTC
TRBJ2-1	once	17	-	TRBV3-1/TRBV3-2	CASSLALGSGTNNEQFF	TGTGCCAGCAGCCTCGCCCTGGGTAGCGGAACAAACAATGAGCAGTTCTTC
TRBJ1-2	few	16	TRBD1	TRBV24-1	CATSDSGQGSLYGYTF	TGTGCCACCAGTGATTCAGGACAGGGCTCCCTCTATGGCTACACCTTC
TRBJ1-1	-	15	-	TRBV18	CASSPTDTLNTEAFF	TGTGCCAGCTCACCAACGGACACTTTGAACACTGAAGCTTTCTTT
TRBJ2-7	-	14	TRBD1	TRBV5-1	CASSSGTGFTEQYF	TGCGCCAGCAGCTCCGGGACAGGGTTTACCGAGCAGTACTTC
TRBJ1-5	-	13	TRBD1	TRBV7-2	CASSTGVYQPQHF	TGTGCCAGCTCGACAGGGGTTTATCAGCCCCAGCATTTT
TRBJ1-1	-	11	-	TRBV12-3/TRBV12-4	CASRKKGAAFF	TGTGCCAGCCGTAAGAAAGGGGCGGCTTTCTTT
TRBJ2-5	-	11	-	TRBV24-1	CATSAQETQYF	TGTGCCACCAGTGCTCAAGAGACCCAGTACTTC
TRBJ2-7	-	19	-	TRBV28	CASSFRRAELASDPYEQYF	TGTGCCAGCAGTTTCCGACGGGCCGAGTTAGCGTCTGATCCCTACGAGCAGTACTTC
TRBJ2-7	once	12	-	TRBV9	CASQGLTYEQYF	TGTGCCAGCCAGGGGTTAACTTACGAGCAGTACTTC
TRBJ1-6	few	13	-	TRBV5-4	CASSLGAGSPLHF	TGTGCCAGCAGCTTGGGTGCGGGGTCACCCCTCCACTTT
TRBJ2-3	-	14	-	TRBV10-3	CAIRAGGGADTQYF	TGTGCCATCAGGGCGGGCGGCGGGGCAGATACGCAGTATTTT
TRBJ1-1	-	12	TRBD1	TRBV19	CATADRVAEAFF	TGTGCCACCGCGGACAGGGTGGCTGAAGCTTTCTTT
TRBJ1-6	-	15	TRBD1	TRBV10-3	CAISELDRGNSPLHF	TGTGCCATCAGTGAACTAGACAGGGGGAATTCACCCCTCCACTTT
TRBJ2-2	-	15	-	TRBV24-1	CATSDLYRDTGELFF	TGTGCCACCAGTGATTTATACCGGGACACCGGGGAGCTGTTTTTT
TRBJ2-2	-	12	-	TRBV19	CASSTRGVGLFF	TGTGCCAGTAGTACCAGGGGCGTAGGGCTGTTTTTT
TRBJ1-1	few	15	TRBD1	TRBV7-6	CASSLGQGANTEAFF	TGTGCCAGCAGCTTGGGACAGGGGGCCAACACTGAAGCTTTCTTT
TRBJ2-2	few	15	-	TRBV6-6	CASSYASLGTGELFF	TGTGCCAGCAGTTACGCTAGTCTGGGCACCGGGGAGCTGTTTTTT
TRBJ1-5	-	14	-	TRBV18	CASSEQHSNQPQHF	TGTGCCAGCTCGGAACAGCATAGCAATCAGCCCCAGCATTTT
TRBJ1-2	few	13	-	TRBV14	CASSQGQHYGYTF	TGTGCCAGCAGCCAAGGACAGCACTATGGCTACACCTTC
TRBJ2-1	-	16	-	TRBV5-1	CASSREPIPASNEQFF	TGCGCCAGCAGCCGAGAACCAATCCCCGCTTCAAATGAGCAGTTCTTC
TRBJ1-5	-	17	-	TRBV7-9	CASSLAGLAQGSQPQHF	TGTGCCAGCAGCTTAGCCGGTTTGGCCCAGGGGAGTCAGCCCCAGCATTTT
TRBJ1-1	-	15	-	TRBV5-1	CASSLAGELWTEAFF	TGCGCCAGCAGCTTGGCGGGGGAGTTATGGACTGAAGCTTTCTTT
TRBJ2-1	-	18	-	TRBV12-5	CASGLGPVGRGGSNEQFF	TGTGCTAGTGGTTTGGGTCCGGTAGGGAGAGGGGGTTCCAATGAGCAGTTCTTC
TRBJ1-2	-	14	-	TRBV25-1	CASMGFGSTYGYTF	TGTGCCAGCATGGGGTTCGGGAGTACCTATGGCTACACCTTC
TRBJ2-6	-	14	-	TRBV7-9	CARGGASGANVLTF	TGTGCCAGGGGGGGGGCCTCTGGGGCCAACGTCCTGACTTTC
TRBJ1-2	-	15	-	TRBV27	CASSLGAGGWYGYTF	TGTGCCAGCAGTTTGGGGGCGGGGGGATGGTATGGCTACACCTTC
TRBJ2-1	-	15	TRBD2	TRBV5-1	CASSSSGRSDNEQFF	TGCGCCAGCAGCTCTAGCGGGAGATCGGACAATGAGCAGTTCTTC
TRBJ2-7	few	16	TRBD2	TRBV6-1	CASSEYVLAGIYEQYF	TGTGCCAGCAGTGAATATGTACTAGCGGGAATCTACGAGCAGTACTTC
TRBJ2-7	few	14	-	TRBV2	CASSEVRGVYEQYF	TGTGCCAGCAGTGAGGTCAGGGGGGTGTACGAGCAGTACTTC
TRBJ2-5	-	16	TRBD2	TRBV7-2	CASRSGLAGGGETQYF	TGTGCCAGCAGATCGGGACTAGCGGGAGGGGGAGAGACCCAGTACTTC
TRBJ2-7	-	20	TRBD2	TRBV9	CASSVGSGAGGYEISYEQYF	TGTGCCAGCAGCGTAGGAAGCGGAGCGGGAGGATACGAAATTTCCTACGAGCAGTACTTC
TRBJ2-7	-	15	-	TRBV9	CASSPTGRDLFEQYF	TGTGCCAGCAGCCCCACGGGGCGGGATCTGTTCGAGCAGTACTTC
TRBJ1-1	-	14	TRBD1	TRBV19	CASSKGQINTEAFF	TGTGCCAGTAGTAAGGGACAGATTAACACTGAAGCTTTCTTT
TRBJ2-3	-	13	-	TRBV5-5	CASSLPGTDTQYF	TGTGCCAGCAGCCTCCCGGGGACAGATACGCAGTATTTT
TRBJ2-7	-	13	-	TRBV7-9	CASSLGQNYEQYF	TGTGCCAGCAGCTTAGGACAGAACTACGAGCAGTACTTC
TRBJ1-1	-	13	-	TRBV7-2	CASSLSGNTEAFF	TGTGCCAGCAGCTTGTCCGGGAACACTGAAGCTTTCTTT
TRBJ1-2	-	15	-	TRBV5-4	CASRLSHRVYYGYTF	TGTGCCAGCAGGCTCTCCCACAGGGTGTACTATGGCTACACCTTC
TRBJ1-3	-	15	TRBD1	TRBV5-1	CASSQTGQGGNTIYF	TGCGCCAGCAGCCAGACAGGGCAAGGTGGAAACACCATATATTTT
TRBJ1-1	-	14	-	TRBV6-2/TRBV6-3	CASSSETENTEAFF	TGTGCCAGCAGTTCTGAGACAGAGAACACTGAAGCTTTCTTT
TRBJ1-2	-	13	TRBD1	TRBV14	CASRRTGDYGYTF	TGTGCCAGCAGACGGACAGGGGACTATGGCTACACCTTC
TRBJ1-1	-	13	-	TRBV5-6	CASSWPGADEAFF	TGTGCCAGCAGCTGGCCAGGGGCGGATGAAGCTTTCTTT